What follows is one TCR beta chain and its context. Its antigen is unknown. Sequencing targeted TCR beta in blood CD8+ and CD4+ T cells. The recently defined diagnostic criteria for definite or probable disease were met by the Susac syndrome patients. Reverse transcription used roughly 0.5 to 1 ug RNA and random hexamers. Amplification of TCR beta CDR3 used immunoSEQ multiplex PCR across 54 Vbeta and 13 Jbeta. TCRdb fed the immunoSEQ multiplex PCR reads into MiXCR, producing one record per CDR3 protein. The sample holds more than 80,000 distinct CDR3 sequences; approximately 95% are singletons and the top ten take 0.41%. This sample was included in a study of CD8 T cells in Susac syndrome. Study-wide points: Total CD8+ and CD8+ TEMRA repertoires contained fewer than 20 and five Susac-specific public clones, respectively.

CDR3 length: 15 amino acids. Germline loops: CDR1 SGDLS, CDR2 YYNGEE. Trimming at V came to 2 bases and at J to 1 base, leaving 2 bases not matched to a gene. The rearrangement joins TRBV9 to TRBJ2-3; 9 bases align to TRBD2. Sequences were obtained from CD8+ T cells from PBMCs. This TCR was recovered from a human donor with Susac syndrome. The DNA of the CDR3 is TGTGCCAGCAGCGTTAGCGGGGGTGGCACAGATACGCAGTATTTT. Translated, it gives CASSVSGGGTDTQYF.